This T cell receptor (beta chain) was identified in a study of PD-1 blockade in classical Hodgkin lymphoma. Whole-study context: Administration of nivolumab to patients was at 3 mg/kg intravenously every 2 weeks.

The patients all showed relapse after autologous stem cell transplantation, while their brentuximab vedotin exposure varied. Complete response, partial response or progressive disease were the best responses. V lost 3 bases to trimming and J lost 6 bases, with 4 bases between them. The CDR3 has 11 residues. The germline V gene has CDR1 LNHDA and CDR2 SQIVND (reference sequence). Assay: immunoSEQ multiplex PCR; the TCRdb copy retains only in-frame clones and omits some. The sample carries about 54,000 clones, less than 95% recorded once. The input for sequencing was peripheral blood mononuclear cells (PBMCs), taken before the second cycle of nivolumab. This receptor was obtained from a human donor with classical Hodgkin lymphoma. The V and J genes are TRBV19 and TRBJ2-3, with D hard to call. The DNA of the CDR3 is TGTGCCAGTAGTATGGGGGATACGCAGTATTTT. Protein product: CASSMGDTQYF.